This TCR beta chain was documented in a study of blood T cell repertoires in COVID-19. For the study at large: In each case, the material was cDNA or gDNA derived from T cells, B-cell-depleted T cells, or PBMCs.

Germline V gene data show CDR1 as SGHAT and CDR2 as FQNNGV. V was shortened by 0 bases and J by 0 bases, with 5 bases between the two germline ends. The CDR3 covers 14 residues. Libraries were prepared by immunoSEQ multiplex PCR; TCRdb keeps only in-frame clonotypes and omits some of them. Of over 50,000 clones listed, approximately 89% are singletons. Sequencing used peripheral blood. The gene calls are TRBV11-2 and TRBJ1-1; maybe TRBD1 (5 bases). The clonotype comes from a man in his sixties with acute or convalescent COVID-19. The CDR3 DNA reads as TGTGCCAGCAGCTTAGACAGGGTGAACACTGAAGCTTTCTTT. Amino acid sequence: CASSLDRVNTEAFF.